Shown below are 22 T cell receptor beta chains from a single sample sequenced in a study of shared clonotypes between healthy human individuals. The data were produced by immunoSEQ multiplex PCR, yet TCRdb's version contains in-frame clones alone and is incomplete. In the table there are about 380,000 clones, 90% to 97% of which are singletons. Sample: memory CD8+ T cells sorted from blood. Indicated subset: CD45RO+ cells pooled with CCR7-negative TemRA cells. The receptors stem from a man aged 30-40 years in good health.

J is TRBJ2-7 and V is TRBV27, with 7 bases aligning to TRBD1. The CDR3 spans 14 residues. V was clipped by 1 base and J by 0 bases; unmatched bases: 0. CDR1 is MNHEY and CDR2 is SMNVEV in the germline V gene (reference sequence). The CDR3 coding sequence is TGTGCCAGCAGTTTATGGGACAGCTCCTACGAGCAGTACTTC. Translated: CASSLWDSSYEQYF.

V usage is TRBV27 and J usage is TRBJ1-5, with unresolved D. The ends were cut back, 3 bases at V and 9 bases at J, with 12 bases in the middle. The CDR3 is 13 residues long. Germline V gives CDR1 MNHEY, CDR2 SMNVEV (reference sequence). The chain's CDR3 is CASSFGRFRPQHF. The CDR3 region has the DNA TGTGCCAGCAGTTTCGGCAGGTTTCGGCCCCAGCATTTT.

This clone was recorded once. This sequence joins TRBV28 and TRBJ2-5; D gene unclear. Germline values: CDR1 MDHEN, CDR2 SYDVKM. This CDR3 has 13 residues. The V and J ends lost 6 bases and 5 bases respectively, with 13 bases between them. The CDR3 bases are TGTGCCAGCAGACTTGTAGGGTGGGAGACCCAGTACTTC. It encodes CASRLVGWETQYF.

This rearrangement joins TRBV13 to TRBJ2-7, with no clear D. Germline V gene lookup returns CDR1 PRHDT and CDR2 FYEKMQ (reference sequence). The germline V and J ends were trimmed by 2 bases and 3 bases, with 14 bases remaining between them. The length of the CDR3 is 15 residues. The CDR3 bases are TGTGCCAGCAGCTTACAAGGTCCGGTTATCTACGAGCAGTACTTC. Amino acids: CASSLQGPVIYEQYF.

In regard to this clone: This same CDR3 is encoded by further DNA sequences in the sample. The J gene is TRBJ1-5, the V gene TRBV27; D might be TRBD1 (6 bases). Deletions cut 3 bases from V and 4 bases from J, with 7 bases between. Germline CDR1 MNHEY, CDR2 SMNVEV (reference sequence). CDR3 length: 13 residues. CDR3 nucleotides: TGTGCCAGCAGTTTCCAGGGGAATCAGCCCCAGCATTTT. Translation gives CASSFQGNQPQHF.

The V gene is TRBV15, the J gene TRBJ2-3; no clear D gene. The CDR3 runs to 14 residues. V was clipped by 0 bases and J by 13 bases, with 17 bases between them. Germline values: CDR1 LNHNV, CDR2 YYDKDF (reference sequence). CDR3: CATSRDFDSTEKYF. For the CDR3, the DNA is TGTGCCACCAGCAGAGATTTTGACTCTACCGAGAAGTATTTT.

Regarding this clone: At one boundary the junction diverges from the germline segment, which might be a read error. This chain connects TRBV7-9 to TRBJ2-3; TRBD2 matches at 8 bases. CDR1 is SEHNR and CDR2 is FQNEAQ in the germline V gene (reference sequence). This CDR3 is built from 13 residues. CDR3 sequence reads: CVSSRRAGLAQYF. CDR3 bases: TGTGTCAGCAGCAGAAGAGCGGGACTAGCGCAGTATTTT.

This chain uses TRBV5-1 with TRBJ1-4, with 8 bases matching TRBD1. The CDR3 consists of 14 residues. The junction had 3 bases not matched to a gene; V was cut back by 3 bases and J by 5 bases. The V gene's germline CDR1 is SGHRS and CDR2 YFSETQ. DNA of the CDR3: TGCGCCAGCAGCTCGGGACAGGCGAATGAAAAACTGTTTTTT. It specifies CASSSGQANEKLFF.

Details on this clone: The sample contains more than one DNA sequence encoding this CDR3. The CDR3, as DNA: TGTGCCAGCAGCTTGGGGCGGGGGACTAGGAACGAGCAGTACTTC. Translating it yields CASSLGRGTRNEQYF. The chain recombines TRBV5-8 with TRBJ2-7; 8 bases fit TRBD2. The germline V gene encodes CDR1 SGHTS and CDR2 YDEGEE. J was trimmed by 5 bases and V by 0 bases; bases with no gene match: 7. The CDR3 has 15 amino acids.

This clone has a single count. The chain couples TRBV19 to TRBJ2-1, with unresolved D. The CDR3 is made up of 14 amino acids. Germline loops: CDR1 LNHDA, CDR2 SQIVND (reference sequence). Deletions cut 8 bases from V and 2 bases from J, with 13 bases between. CDR3 in DNA: TGTGCCAGTTCTGTGACTGGGACCTACAATGAGCAGTTCTTC. This encodes CASSVTGTYNEQFF.

The gene calls are TRBV2 and TRBJ2-7; 13 bases map to TRBD2. Germline V gene data show CDR1 as SNHLY and CDR2 as FYNNEI. The CDR3 sequence is 15 residues long. Losses at the gene ends were 5 bases for V and 4 bases for J; bases not matched to a gene: 5. The CDR3, as DNA: TGTGCCAGCAGTTGGACTAGCGGGGGCTCTTACGAGCAGTACTTC. Protein product: CASSWTSGGSYEQYF.

The chain employs TRBV5-1 and TRBJ1-4; a possible D gene is TRBD1 (6 bases). V lost 4 bases to trimming and J lost 7 bases, with 17 bases between them. Germline CDR1 SGHRS, CDR2 YFSETQ. The CDR3 consists of 15 residues. Here the CDR3 reads CASSITTGATEKLFF. The CDR3 DNA sequence: TGCGCCAGCAGCATAACGACAGGCGCGACTGAAAAACTGTTTTTT.

This chain uses TRBV2 with TRBJ1-3; 10 positions match TRBD1. The CDR3 covers 14 residues. J was trimmed by 2 bases and V by 7 bases; bases with no gene match: 2. The germline gives CDR1 SNHLY, CDR2 FYNNEI. The CDR3 DNA sequence: TGTGCCAGCACTGGACAGGGGGCTGGAAACACCATATATTTT. As protein: CASTGQGAGNTIYF.

The chain uses TRBV6-5 and TRBJ2-2; 11 nucleotides agree with TRBD2. The CDR3 has 16 amino acids. Germline CDR1 reads MNHEY; CDR2 reads SVGAGI. V dropped 2 bases and J dropped 7; count of bases not matched to a gene: 6. CDR3 amino acids: CASSYDTGTSGGELFF. The CDR3 coding sequence is TGTGCCAGCAGTTACGACACCGGGACTAGCGGCGGGGAGCTGTTTTTT.

The chain is built from TRBV4-1 and TRBJ2-3; TRBD1 agrees at 7 bases. With 4 bases clipped from V and 6 bases from J, the junction kept 13 bases outside the gene matches. Per the germline V gene, CDR1 is MGHRA and CDR2 is YSYEKL. The CDR3 extends over 16 amino acids. CDR3 sequence (DNA): TGCGCCAGCAGCCCGGTTAAGGCAGGGGGATGGGATACGCAGTATTTT. This translates into CASSPVKAGGWDTQYF.

V and J are TRBV19 and TRBJ2-7, with a possible D match to TRBD2 (5 bases). Trimming pared 3 bases from V and 1 base from J, leaving 19 bases between. Per germline, CDR1 LNHDA and CDR2 SQIVND (reference sequence). CDR3 size: 17 residues. CDR3 amino acids: CASSMAPTGWESYEQYF. The CDR3, as DNA: TGTGCCAGTAGTATGGCCCCAACTGGGTGGGAGTCCTACGAGCAGTACTTC.

J is TRBJ2-3 and V is TRBV6-8, with 9 bases lining up with TRBD2. The CDR3 is made up of 18 amino acids. From germline, CDR1 is MNHGY and CDR2 SAAAGT. V shed 2 bases, J shed 0 bases, and the junction held 9 bases outside the gene matches. The CDR3, as DNA: TGTGCCAGCAGTTACAAGGGTGTAACTAGCGGGAGCACAGATACGCAGTATTTT. Protein: CASSYKGVTSGSTDTQYF.

The chain employs TRBV5-6 and TRBJ2-7; TRBD1 might be the D (6 bases). Trimming removed 4 bases from V and 4 bases from J, with 9 bases in between. The CDR3 spans 12 residues. CDR1 and CDR2 (germline): SGHDT, YYEEEE. In nucleotides, the CDR3 is TGTGCCAGCAGCAGAAGGGGGTACGAGCAGTACTTC. Protein product: CASSRRGYEQYF.

V is TRBV29-1 and J is TRBJ1-4; the D is unclear. V was cut by 7 bases and J by 5 bases, with 14 bases left in between. CDR1 and CDR2 (germline): SQVTM, ANQGSEA. This CDR3 has 13 amino acids. The DNA for the CDR3 is TGCAGCGCCGCCGGGAGGCTAAATGAAAAACTGTTTTTT. Its protein is CSAAGRLNEKLFF.

The V and J genes are TRBV29-1 and TRBJ2-1, with TRBD2 matching 10 bases. The length of the CDR3 is 10 residues. Trimming removed 6 bases from V and 14 bases from J; junction bases left unmatched: 4. Germline lookup yields CDR1 SQVTM and CDR2 ANQGSEA. The CDR3, as DNA: TGCAGCGTCTCTAGCGGGAGCGAGTTCTTC. Translation gives CSVSSGSEFF.

Written as DNA, the CDR3 is TGTGCCAGCAGTTGGACAGGGGAGGGAGAGCAGTTCTTC. Protein sequence: CASSWTGEGEQFF. V usage is TRBV28 and J usage is TRBJ2-1; 9 positions agree with TRBD1. J was trimmed by 10 bases and V by 4 bases; bases with no gene match: 5. Per the germline V gene, CDR1 is MDHEN and CDR2 is SYDVKM. CDR3 length: 13 amino acids. The full variable domain, its missing parts supplied by reference TRBV28 and TRBJ2-1, is DVKVTQSSRYLVKRTGEKVFLECVQDMDHENMFWYRQDPGLGLRLIYFSYDVKMKEKGDIPEGYSVSREKKERFSLILESASTNQTSMYLCASSWTGEGEQFFGPGTRLTVL.

The genes are TRBV27 and TRBJ2-3; 7 bases match TRBD1. In germline, CDR1 is MNHEY, CDR2 SMNVEV (reference sequence). This CDR3 contains 14 residues. J gave up 2 bases and V 4 bases, and 3 bases lay outside the gene matches. The CDR3 loop is CASSWTGYTDTQYF. CDR3 DNA sequence: TGTGCCAGCAGTTGGACAGGTTACACAGATACGCAGTATTTT.